The entry that follows covers one T cell receptor (beta chain) sequence. These data are taken from a study of graft-versus-host responses after intestinal transplantation. Assay used: immunoSEQ multiplex PCR; TCRdb lists only in-frame clones, some missing. The sample carries fewer than 6,500 clones, under 80% recorded once. Graft samples were processed, releasing intraepithelial and lamina propria lymphocytes. The receptor's source is a human patient who received an intestinal transplant, so some T cells may come from the graft donor. The sample here was ileum tissue, taken approximately 230 days after intestinal transplant.

Written as DNA, the CDR3 is TGTGCCAGCAGCGTAGATGCAGGGGCCAATCAGCCCCAGCATTTT. Its translation is CASSVDAGANQPQHF. The chain links TRBV9 to TRBJ1-5, with TRBD1 as a possible D gene (6 bases). The V end was cut by 0 bases, the J end by 3 bases, with 10 bases between. Germline lookup yields CDR1 SGDLS and CDR2 YYNGEE. The CDR3 contains 15 residues. The whole variable domain, remainder taken from reference TRBV9 and TRBJ1-5, is DSGVTQTPKHLITATGQRVTLRCSPRSGDLSVYWYQQSLDQGLQFLIQYYNGEERAKGNILERFSAQQFPDLHSELNLSSLELGDSALYFCASSVDAGANQPQHFGDGTRLSIL.